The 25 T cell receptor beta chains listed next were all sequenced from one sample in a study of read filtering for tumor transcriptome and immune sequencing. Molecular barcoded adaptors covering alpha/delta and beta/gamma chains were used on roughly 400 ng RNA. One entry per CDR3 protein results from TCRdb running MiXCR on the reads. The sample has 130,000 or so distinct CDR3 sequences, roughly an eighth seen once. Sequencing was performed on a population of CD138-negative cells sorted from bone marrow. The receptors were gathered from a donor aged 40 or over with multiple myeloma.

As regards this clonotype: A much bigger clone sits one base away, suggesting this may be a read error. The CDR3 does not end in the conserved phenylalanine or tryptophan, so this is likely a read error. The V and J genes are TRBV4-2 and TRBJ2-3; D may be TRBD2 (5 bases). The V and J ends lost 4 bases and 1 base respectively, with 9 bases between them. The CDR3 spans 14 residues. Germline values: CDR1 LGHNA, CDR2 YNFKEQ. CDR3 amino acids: CASSPGLRTDTQYL. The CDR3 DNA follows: TGTGCCAGCAGCCCCGGACTGCGCACAGATACGCAGTATTTG.

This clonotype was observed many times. The CDR3 loop reads CASSPRTPVRTGDNEQFF. CDR3 DNA sequence: TGTGCCAGCAGCCCTCGAACCCCCGTTAGGACAGGAGACAATGAGCAGTTCTTC. The chain uses TRBV7-2 and TRBJ2-1; 7 nucleotides line up with TRBD1. CDR1 is SGHTA, CDR2 FQGNSA, per germline. V lost 5 bases to trimming and J lost 5 bases; unmatched junction nucleotides: 18. The CDR3 has 18 amino acids.

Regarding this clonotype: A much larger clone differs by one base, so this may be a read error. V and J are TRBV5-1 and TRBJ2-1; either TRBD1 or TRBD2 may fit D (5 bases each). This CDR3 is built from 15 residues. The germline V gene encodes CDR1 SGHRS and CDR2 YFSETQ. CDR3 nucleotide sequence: TGCGCCAGCAGCCTCGTGGGACCCGCCTACAATGAGCAGCTCTTC. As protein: CASSLVGPAYNEQLF.

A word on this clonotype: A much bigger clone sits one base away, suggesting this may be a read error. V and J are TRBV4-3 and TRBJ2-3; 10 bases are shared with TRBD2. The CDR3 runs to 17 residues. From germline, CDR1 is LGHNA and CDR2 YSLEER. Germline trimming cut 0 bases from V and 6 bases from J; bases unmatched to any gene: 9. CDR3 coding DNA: TGCGCCAGCAGCCAAGAAGCGGGACTAGCGCAAAGCGATACGCAGTATTTT. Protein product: CASSQEAGLAQSDTQYF.

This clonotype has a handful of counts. The DNA of the CDR3 is TGTGCCAGCAGCTTAACGGACGGCGCCTACGAGCAGTACTTC. The encoded protein is CASSLTDGAYEQYF. The V call is TRBV11-2, the J call TRBJ2-7; no reliable D call. CDR1 and CDR2 (germline): SGHAT, FQNNGV. V lost 2 bases and J lost 2, with 10 bases in between. This CDR3 contains 14 residues.

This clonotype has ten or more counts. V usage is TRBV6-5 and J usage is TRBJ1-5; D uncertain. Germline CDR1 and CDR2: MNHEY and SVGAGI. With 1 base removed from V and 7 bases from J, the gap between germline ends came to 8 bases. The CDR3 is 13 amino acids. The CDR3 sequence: CASSYFKGQPQHF. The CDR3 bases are TGTGCCAGCAGTTACTTTAAAGGGCAGCCCCAGCATTTT.

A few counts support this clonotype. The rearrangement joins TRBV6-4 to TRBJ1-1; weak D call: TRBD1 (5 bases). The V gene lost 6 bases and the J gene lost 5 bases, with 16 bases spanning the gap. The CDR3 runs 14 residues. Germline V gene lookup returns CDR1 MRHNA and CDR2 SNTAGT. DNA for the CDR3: TGTGCCAGCAGAGCAGGGACGGGGGGGACTGAAGCTTTCTTT. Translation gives CASRAGTGGTEAFF.

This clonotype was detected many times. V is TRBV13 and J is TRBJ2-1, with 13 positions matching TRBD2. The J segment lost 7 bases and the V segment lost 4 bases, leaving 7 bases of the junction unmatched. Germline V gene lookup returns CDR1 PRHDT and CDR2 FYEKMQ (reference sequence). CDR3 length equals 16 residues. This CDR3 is CASSSTGLAGWNEQFF. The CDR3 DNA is TGTGCCAGCAGCTCAACGGGACTAGCGGGATGGAATGAGCAGTTCTTC.

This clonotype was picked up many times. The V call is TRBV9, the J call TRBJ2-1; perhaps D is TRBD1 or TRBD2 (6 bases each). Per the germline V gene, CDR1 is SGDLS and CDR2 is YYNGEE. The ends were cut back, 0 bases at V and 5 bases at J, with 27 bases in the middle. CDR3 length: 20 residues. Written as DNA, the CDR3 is TGTGCCAGCAGCGTAGAACCGAGGGGGGCAAGACAGCGGGCGAACAATGAGCAGTTCTTC. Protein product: CASSVEPRGARQRANNEQFF.

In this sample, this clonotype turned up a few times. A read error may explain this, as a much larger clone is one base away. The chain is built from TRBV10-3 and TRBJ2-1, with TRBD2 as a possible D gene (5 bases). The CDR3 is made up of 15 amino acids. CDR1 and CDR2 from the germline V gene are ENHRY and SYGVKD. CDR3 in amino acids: CAISEDPGSCNEQFF. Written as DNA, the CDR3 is TGTGCCATCAGTGAGGACCCGGGGTCCTGCAATGAGCAGTTCTTC.

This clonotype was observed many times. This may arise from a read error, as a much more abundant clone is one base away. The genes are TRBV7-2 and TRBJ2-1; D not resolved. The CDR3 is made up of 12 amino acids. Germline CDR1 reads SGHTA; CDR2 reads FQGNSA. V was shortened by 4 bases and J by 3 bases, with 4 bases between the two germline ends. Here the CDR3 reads CASSWDYNEQFF. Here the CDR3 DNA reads TGTGCCAGCAGCTGGGACTACAATGAGCAGTTCTTC.

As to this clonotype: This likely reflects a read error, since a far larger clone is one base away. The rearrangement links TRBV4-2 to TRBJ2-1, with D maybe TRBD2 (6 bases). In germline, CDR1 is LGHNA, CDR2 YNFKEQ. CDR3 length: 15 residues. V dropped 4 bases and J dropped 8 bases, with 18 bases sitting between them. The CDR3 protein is CASSPGTGAWHEQFF. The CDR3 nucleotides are TGTGCCAGCAGCCCTGGGACTGGCGCTTGGCATGAGCAGTTCTTC.

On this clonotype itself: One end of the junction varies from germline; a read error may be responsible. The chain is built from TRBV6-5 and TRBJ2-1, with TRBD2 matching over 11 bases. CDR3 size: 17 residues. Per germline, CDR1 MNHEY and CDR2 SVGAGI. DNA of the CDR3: TGTGCCAGCAGCGGGACTAGCGGAGATGGGCTCTACAATGGGCAGTTCTTC. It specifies CASSGTSGDGLYNGQFF.

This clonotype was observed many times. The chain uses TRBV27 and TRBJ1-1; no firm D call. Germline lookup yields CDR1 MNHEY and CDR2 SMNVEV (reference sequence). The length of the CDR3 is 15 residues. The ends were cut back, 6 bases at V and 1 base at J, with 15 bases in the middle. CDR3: CASSFVGRPNTEAFF. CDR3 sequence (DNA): TGTGCCAGCAGCTTTGTCGGCCGGCCGAACACTGAAGCTTTCTTT.

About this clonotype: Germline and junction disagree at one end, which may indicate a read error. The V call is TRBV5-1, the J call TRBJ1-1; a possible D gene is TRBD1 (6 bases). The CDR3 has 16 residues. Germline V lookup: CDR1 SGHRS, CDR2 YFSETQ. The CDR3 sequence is CASSLGVGGLNTEALF. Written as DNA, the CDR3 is TGCGCCAGCAGCTTAGGTGTCGGGGGCCTGAACACTGAAGCTCTCTTT.

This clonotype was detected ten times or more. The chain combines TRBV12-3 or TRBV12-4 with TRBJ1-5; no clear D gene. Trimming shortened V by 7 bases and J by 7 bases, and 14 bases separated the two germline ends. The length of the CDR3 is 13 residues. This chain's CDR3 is CASTYGARQPQHF. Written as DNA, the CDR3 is TGTGCCAGCACCTATGGTGCGAGGCAGCCCCAGCATTTT.

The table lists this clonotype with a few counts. CDR3 nucleotide sequence: TGTGCCAGCAGCTTCGGTCTTTACTCCGGGGAGACCCAGTACTTC. It translates to CASSFGLYSGETQYF. The chain has TRBV5-4 and TRBJ2-5; no clear D. Germline lookup yields CDR1 SGHNT and CDR2 YYREEE (reference sequence). The V gene lost 2 bases and the J gene lost 5 bases, with 16 bases spanning the gap. The CDR3 contains 15 residues.

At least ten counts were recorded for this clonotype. The CDR3 sequence is CSVVPWDYNQETQYF. CDR3 nucleotide sequence: TGCAGCGTTGTGCCCTGGGACTACAACCAAGAGACCCAGTACTTC. The chain carries TRBV29-1 and TRBJ2-5, with 7 bases aligning to TRBD2. Trimming cost V 4 bases and J 0 bases; bases outside gene matches: 8. CDR3 length: 15 amino acids. CDR1 is SQVTM, CDR2 ANQGSEA, per germline. Full variable domain (missing parts from reference TRBV29-1 and TRBJ2-5): SAVISQKPSRDICQRGTSLTIQCQVDSQVTMMFWYRQQPGQSLTLIATANQGSEATYESGFVIDKFPISRPNLTFSTLTVSNMSPEDSSIYLCSVVPWDYNQETQYFGPGTRLLVL.

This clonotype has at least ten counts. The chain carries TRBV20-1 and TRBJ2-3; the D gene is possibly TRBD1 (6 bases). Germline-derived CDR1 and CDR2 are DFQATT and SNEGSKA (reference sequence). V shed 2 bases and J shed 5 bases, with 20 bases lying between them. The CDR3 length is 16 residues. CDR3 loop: CSARIAGTYRIDTQYF. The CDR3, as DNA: TGCAGTGCTAGAATTGCTGGGACATACAGGATAGATACGCAGTATTTT.

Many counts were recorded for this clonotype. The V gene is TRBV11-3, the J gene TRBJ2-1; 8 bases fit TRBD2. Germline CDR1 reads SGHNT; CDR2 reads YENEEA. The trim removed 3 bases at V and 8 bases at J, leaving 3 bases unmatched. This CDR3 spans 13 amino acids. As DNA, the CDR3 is TGTGCCAGCAGCTTCGGGACTAGTCATGAGCAGTTCTTC. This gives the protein CASSFGTSHEQFF.

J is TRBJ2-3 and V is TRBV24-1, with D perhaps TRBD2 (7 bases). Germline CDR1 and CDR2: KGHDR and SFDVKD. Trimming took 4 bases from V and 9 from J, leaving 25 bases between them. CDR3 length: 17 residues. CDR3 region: CATSETPAGARKQTQYF. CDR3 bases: TGTGCCACCAGTGAGACACCTGCGGGGGCGAGAAAGCAGACGCAGTATTTT.

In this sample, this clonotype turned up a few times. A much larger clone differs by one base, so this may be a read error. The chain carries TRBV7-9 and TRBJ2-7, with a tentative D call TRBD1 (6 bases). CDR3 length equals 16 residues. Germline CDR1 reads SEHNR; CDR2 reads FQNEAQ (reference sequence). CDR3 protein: CAGSSQDRSTSYEQYF. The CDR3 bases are TGTGCCGGCAGCTCCCAGGACAGATCCACCTCCTACGAGCAGTACTTC.

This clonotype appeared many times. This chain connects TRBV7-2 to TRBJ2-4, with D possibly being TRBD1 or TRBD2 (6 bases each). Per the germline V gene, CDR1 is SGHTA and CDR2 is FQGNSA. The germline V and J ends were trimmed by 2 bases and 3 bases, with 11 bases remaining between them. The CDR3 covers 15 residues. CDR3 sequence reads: CASSLPGAGKNIQYF. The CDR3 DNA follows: TGTGCCAGCAGCTTACCGGGGGCCGGCAAAAACATTCAGTACTTC.

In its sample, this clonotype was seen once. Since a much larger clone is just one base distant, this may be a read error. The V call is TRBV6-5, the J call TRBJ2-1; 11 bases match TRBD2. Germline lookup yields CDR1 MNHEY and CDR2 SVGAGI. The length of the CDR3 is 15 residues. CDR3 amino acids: CASSFSGRASHEQPF. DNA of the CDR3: TGTGCCAGCAGTTTTAGCGGGAGGGCATCCCATGAGCAGCCCTTC.

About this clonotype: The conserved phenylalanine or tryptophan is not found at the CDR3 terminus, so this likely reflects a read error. This chain's CDR3 is CASSLAQNTEAFS. CDR3 DNA: TGCGCCAGCAGCTTGGCCCAGAACACTGAAGCTTTCTCT. The chain combines TRBV5-1 with TRBJ1-1; D uncertain. This CDR3 spans 13 amino acids. V dropped 0 bases and J dropped 1 base, with 4 bases sitting between them. CDR1 is SGHRS and CDR2 is YFSETQ in the germline V gene.